The 21 T cell receptor beta chains presented below share a single source sample, sequenced in a study of PD-1 blockade in classical Hodgkin lymphoma. Indicated time point: cycle 4 day 1 (C4D1), after 5 to 7 weeks of nivolumab. Each and every patient relapsed after autologous stem cell transplantation, and patients got differing brentuximab vedotin exposure. Clones were sequenced by immunoSEQ multiplex PCR, and TCRdb holds only the in-frame ones, with some missing. The sample consists of roughly 39,000 clones, about 80% of them appearing once. The sequenced sample was peripheral blood mononuclear cells (PBMCs), obtained before the fourth cycle of nivolumab. These receptor sequences come from a human donor with classical Hodgkin lymphoma.

This rearrangement joins TRBV4-3 to TRBJ1-5, with D unclear. The CDR3 runs to 15 residues. The germline V gene has CDR1 LGHNA and CDR2 YSLEER. The ends were cut back, 1 base at V and 1 base at J, with 8 bases in the middle. The CDR3 is CASSQAGLSNQPQHF. CDR3 coding DNA: TGCGCCAGCAGCCAAGCCGGACTCAGCAATCAGCCCCAGCATTTT.

The chain carries TRBV10-3 and TRBJ2-1; possible D gene TRBD2, 6 bases. In germline, CDR1 is ENHRY, CDR2 SYGVKD. Trimming took off 4 bases at V and 7 bases at J, with 17 bases between the two ends. CDR3 length: 15 residues. In DNA, the CDR3 is TGTGCCATCAGTGGGAGGGATATCAACACGAATGAGCAGTTCTTC. Residues: CAISGRDINTNEQFF.

The sample holds a few counts of this clone. This chain connects TRBV7-2 to TRBJ2-1, with 9 bases that match TRBD2. V gave up 5 bases and J gave up 0 bases; unmatched junction bases: 11. CDR1 is SGHTA, CDR2 FQGNSA, per germline. The CDR3 spans 18 residues. CDR3 protein: CASSASGGIQLSYNEQFF. The CDR3 DNA sequence: TGTGCCAGCAGCGCGAGCGGGGGGATTCAACTCTCCTACAATGAGCAGTTCTTC.

This clone is medium-sized within its sample. The rearrangement uses TRBV19 and TRBJ1-2; D is unclear. V lost 8 bases and J lost 1, with 17 bases in between. CDR3 length equals 15 residues. Germline values: CDR1 LNHDA, CDR2 SQIVND (reference sequence). The CDR3 sequence: CASSGPWVLNYGYTF. The CDR3 DNA sequence: TGTGCCAGTTCCGGCCCGTGGGTCCTTAACTATGGCTACACCTTC. Variable domain in full (rest from reference TRBV19 and TRBJ1-2): DGGITQSPKYLFRKEGQNVTLSCEQNLNHDAMYWYRQDPGQGLRLIYYSQIVNDFQKGDIAEGYSVSREKKESFPLTVTSAQKNPTAFYLCASSGPWVLNYGYTFGSGTRLTVV.

The chain links TRBV9 to TRBJ2-5, with a tentative D call TRBD2 (6 bases). Trimming left V 3 bases short and J 5 bases short, with 17 bases between. This CDR3 contains 15 residues. Germline V gives CDR1 SGDLS, CDR2 YYNGEE. The CDR3 DNA follows: TGTGCCAGCAGCGGGGAAGCCTTCGGAGGGGAGACCCAGTACTTC. It specifies CASSGEAFGGETQYF.

J is TRBJ2-7 and V is TRBV4-2, with 9 positions matching TRBD1. V lost 0 bases, J lost 5 bases, and 8 bases stayed unmatched. The V gene's germline CDR1 is LGHNA and CDR2 YNFKEQ. This CDR3 contains 16 residues. The chain's CDR3 is CASSQDRSDRGDEQYF. In DNA, the CDR3 is TGTGCCAGCAGCCAAGATAGGTCCGACAGGGGGGACGAGCAGTACTTC.

V usage is TRBV5-4 and J usage is TRBJ2-3; tentatively, D is TRBD2 (6 bases). There are 15 residues in the CDR3. Germline V gene lookup returns CDR1 SGHNT and CDR2 YYREEE (reference sequence). Trimming stripped 4 bases from V and 8 bases from J, with 20 bases between. The DNA for the CDR3 is TGTGCCAGCAGCGGTGGGACCGACCCGCGGGGTACGCAGTATTTT. Its protein product is CASSGGTDPRGTQYF.

This chain links TRBV9 with TRBJ2-7; 10 positions match TRBD2. After removal of 0 bases from V and 3 bases from J, the junction contained 6 bases not matched to a gene. The CDR3 is 16 residues long. Germline V gives CDR1 SGDLS, CDR2 YYNGEE. Written as DNA, the CDR3 is TGTGCCAGCAGCGTAGGCGAACTAGCGGGGAGCTACGAGCAGTACTTC. Protein: CASSVGELAGSYEQYF.

V gene TRBV6-5 combines with J gene TRBJ1-3, with D tentatively TRBD1 (6 bases). The CDR3 spans 14 residues. V lost 8 bases, J lost 1 base, and 12 bases lay in between. Germline V lookup: CDR1 MNHEY, CDR2 SVGAGI. CDR3 residues: CASSRGDSGNTIYF. In DNA, the CDR3 is TGTGCCAGCTCCAGGGGAGATTCTGGAAACACCATATATTTT.

V usage is TRBV28 and J usage is TRBJ1-2; a weak D match, TRBD1 (6 bases). Germline values: CDR1 MDHEN, CDR2 SYDVKM. V lost 6 bases, J lost 6 bases, and 20 bases lay in between. The CDR3 extends over 15 amino acids. The CDR3 loop is CASSGRRGATHGYTF. As DNA, the CDR3 is TGTGCCAGCAGCGGGCGTAGGGGGGCTACGCATGGCTACACCTTC.

The chain couples TRBV5-1 to TRBJ2-7, with D possibly being TRBD2 (6 bases). V was trimmed by 5 bases and J by 0 bases, leaving 15 bases between them. Germline assignment: CDR1 SGHRS and CDR2 YFSETQ. The CDR3 loop spans 15 amino acids. The CDR3 loop is CASSVGGKVSYEQYF. In DNA form, the CDR3 reads TGCGCCAGCAGTGTTGGCGGGAAAGTCTCCTACGAGCAGTACTTC.

The J gene is TRBJ2-6, the V gene TRBV19; TRBD1 matches at 7 bases. Germline V gene sequence: CDR1 LNHDA, CDR2 SQIVND (reference sequence). V was clipped by 6 bases and J by 3 bases; unmatched bases: 17. The CDR3 spans 19 residues. This CDR3 is CASSVGSTGDLLGANVLTF. For the CDR3, the DNA is TGTGCCAGTAGCGTCGGTTCAACAGGGGATTTACTTGGGGCCAACGTCCTGACTTTC.

The J gene is TRBJ2-5, the V gene TRBV5-1; perhaps TRBD1 as D (5 bases). Germline values: CDR1 SGHRS, CDR2 YFSETQ. The CDR3 loop spans 13 amino acids. The ends were cut back, 1 base at V and 5 bases at J, with 9 bases in the middle. In DNA form, the CDR3 reads TGCGCCAGCAGCTTGTTGGGGCAGGAGACCCAGTACTTC. Protein: CASSLLGQETQYF.

This clone was picked up one time. The genes are TRBV18 and TRBJ1-1; D is perhaps TRBD1 (5 bases). Germline V gene lookup returns CDR1 KGHSH and CDR2 LQKENI. Trimming pared 1 base from V and 1 base from J, leaving 10 bases between. The CDR3 length is 15 residues. As DNA, the CDR3 is TGTGCCAGCTCACCACGGGCAGGGTCGAACACTGAAGCTTTCTTT. Amino acids: CASSPRAGSNTEAFF.

The chain has TRBV5-4 and TRBJ1-2; no reliable D call. Germline CDR1 is SGHNT and CDR2 is YYREEE (reference sequence). This CDR3 contains 14 residues. V lost 2 bases and J 4 bases, leaving 12 bases between the germline ends. For the CDR3, the DNA is TGTGCCAGCAGCTTCTTACCCGCTGCCTATGGCTACACCTTC. Protein sequence: CASSFLPAAYGYTF.

V is TRBV4-1 and J is TRBJ2-7, with TRBD2 identical over 16 bases. The CDR3 length is 17 residues. Germline CDR1 is MGHRA and CDR2 is YSYEKL. Unmatched junction bases numbered 4, after V lost 4 bases and J lost 1 base. The CDR3 here is CASSLGTSGGASYEQYF. CDR3 in DNA: TGCGCCAGCAGCCTCGGGACTAGCGGGGGGGCTTCCTACGAGCAGTACTTC.

The chain couples TRBV2 to TRBJ2-5, with 8 nucleotides matching TRBD2. CDR3 length: 14 amino acids. The germline V gene encodes CDR1 SNHLY and CDR2 FYNNEI. J was trimmed by 4 bases and V by 5 bases; bases with no gene match: 6. The CDR3 DNA sequence: TGTGCCAGCAGTCTTAGCGGGACTGGAGAGACCCAGTACTTC. It codes for CASSLSGTGETQYF. Looking up the rest from reference TRBV2 and TRBJ2-5 gives the full variable domain: EPEVTQTPSHQVTQMGQEVILRCVPISNHLYFYWYRQILGQKVEFLVSFYNNEISEKSEIFDDQFSVERPDGSNFTLKIRSTKLEDSAMYFCASSLSGTGETQYFGPGTRLLVL.

This clone was picked up a small number of times. V usage is TRBV6-4 and J usage is TRBJ2-3, with 8 bases lining up with TRBD1. Germline values: CDR1 MRHNA, CDR2 SNTAGT. This CDR3 is built from 16 residues. The ends lost 6 bases at V and 1 base at J; junction bases unmatched: 9. In DNA, the CDR3 is TGTGCCAGCAGCCTCGACCCGGGACAGGGCACAGATACGCAGTATTTT. Translating it yields CASSLDPGQGTDTQYF.

The chain uses TRBV19 and TRBJ2-3; no clear D gene. In germline, CDR1 is LNHDA, CDR2 SQIVND (reference sequence). V lost 5 bases and J lost 2, with 8 bases in between. The length of the CDR3 is 13 residues. The chain's CDR3 is CASSAPATDTQYF. The CDR3 region has the DNA TGTGCCAGTAGTGCCCCGGCCACAGATACGCAGTATTTT.

The chain has TRBV5-5 and TRBJ2-7; 12 positions agree with TRBD2. The CDR3 sequence is 16 residues long. Germline lookup yields CDR1 SGHKS and CDR2 YYEKEE (reference sequence). The V and J ends lost 6 bases and 0 bases, in that order; junction bases with no gene match: 7. CDR3 DNA sequence: TGTGCCAGCAATCTTGGACTAGCGGGGATCTCCTACGAGCAGTACTTC. It encodes CASNLGLAGISYEQYF.

This rearrangement joins TRBV11-3 to TRBJ2-3, with TRBD2 identical over 15 bases. V was pared by 5 bases and J by 5 bases, with 5 bases of the junction left unmatched. Per germline, CDR1 SGHNT and CDR2 YENEEA. The CDR3 runs 16 residues. This chain's CDR3 is CASSPRTSGGGDTQYF. The CDR3 DNA is TGTGCCAGCAGCCCGCGGACTAGCGGGGGGGGAGATACGCAGTATTTT. The full variable domain, its missing parts supplied by reference TRBV11-3 and TRBJ2-3, is EAGVVQSPRYKIIEKKQPVAFWCNPISGHNTLYWYLQNLGQGPELLIRYENEEAVDDSQLPKDRFSAERLKGVDSTLKIQPAELGDSAVYLCASSPRTSGGGDTQYFGPGTRLTVL.